This T cell receptor (beta chain) was recovered during a study of T cell responses to AZD1222 COVID-19 vaccine. Produced via immunoSEQ multiplex PCR; TCRdb's table is partial and in-frame only. The repertoire holds 50,000 to 65,000 clones, with 80% to 90% as singletons. On this clone itself: The antigen is not known.

The CDR3 consists of 12 residues. The germline gives CDR1 SNHLY, CDR2 FYNNEI. The ends were cut back, 0 bases at V and 8 bases at J, with 7 bases in the middle. General study findings and limits: Researchers report vaccine-associated CD4 TCRs spanning spike, with dominance at 160-218 and 743-854.

This sample comprised peripheral blood, obtained 28 days after the second AZD1222 dose. The chain carries TRBV2 and TRBJ1-2; D is uncertain. The TCR comes from an adult who received the AZD1222 COVID-19 vaccine. The DNA for the CDR3 is TGTGCCAGCAGTGAAGCCCTAAGGGGCTACACCTTC. This codes for CASSEALRGYTF.